Listed below are T cell receptor beta chains from one sample, sequenced in a study of CD8 T cells in Susac syndrome. Using its own MiXCR run on the immunoSEQ multiplex PCR reads, TCRdb lists one record per CDR3 protein. The table has 170,000 or so distinct CDR3 sequences, roughly 94% seen once. The sample taken for sequencing was CD4+ T cells from PBMCs. These receptors were taken from a human donor with Susac syndrome. Each CDR3 is given with its conserved first and last residue. The D gene is left open where the match is weak. Clone size is shown for a subset of rows, as once, few, many or a class of expanded clone.

j_call clone_size d_call v_call cdr3_nt cdr3_aa
TRBJ1-2 - TRBD1 TRBV6-2/TRBV6-3 TGTGCCAGCAGTTACTCGAGGACAGGAAATCCCTACGGTTATGGCTACACCTTC CASSYSRTGNPYGYGYTF
TRBJ2-7 - - TRBV28 TGTGCCAGCAGCCGCCACGGGACTTCCTACGAGCAGTACTTC CASSRHGTSYEQYF
TRBJ2-7 - TRBD2 TRBV4-1 TGCGCCAGCAGCCAACGGACTAGCGGGAAGTCCCCTTTTACGGGGAAAAACTACGAGCAGTACTTC CASSQRTSGKSPFTGKNYEQYF
TRBJ1-1 - - TRBV13 TGTGCCAGCAGCTACGGACGTAGCCCTGGGGGCACTGAAGCTTTCTTT CASSYGRSPGGTEAFF
TRBJ1-2 - - TRBV9 TGTGCCAGCAGCTCAAGGACATCCAAAGAGGTCTATGGCTACACCTTC CASSSRTSKEVYGYTF
TRBJ2-2 - - TRBV12-3/TRBV12-4 TGTGCCAGCAGTTTCCAGGGGCTAAACACCGGGGAGCTGTTTTTT CASSFQGLNTGELFF
TRBJ1-2 - - TRBV18 TGTGCCAGCTCACCATCGGGACGGAACTATGGCTACACCTTC CASSPSGRNYGYTF
TRBJ1-2 - - TRBV5-4 TGTGCCAGCAGCATAACAGTTAACTATGGCTACACCTTC CASSITVNYGYTF
TRBJ2-1 - TRBD2 TRBV11-2 TGTGCCAGCAGCCATTTAGCGGGAGCTCAGAACAATGAGCAGTTCTTC CASSHLAGAQNNEQFF
TRBJ2-1 - TRBD2 TRBV2 TGTGCCAGCAGCGCCGGGACTAGCGGGGGAGTAGAGCAGTTCTTC CASSAGTSGGVEQFF
TRBJ1-2 - TRBD1 TRBV20-1 TGCAGTGCTAAGACAGGGCGAACGAACTATGGCTACACCTTC CSAKTGRTNYGYTF
TRBJ2-7 few - TRBV18 TGTGCCAGCTCACTTCGGGTCTACGAGCAGTACTTC CASSLRVYEQYF
TRBJ2-1 - TRBD2 TRBV29-1 TGCAGCGTAGGACTAGCGGGGGGTCATGAGCAGTTCTTC CSVGLAGGHEQFF
TRBJ1-1 - - TRBV7-9 TGTGCCAGCAGTTCTAAAGCGGGGATACCTGAAGCTTTCTTT CASSSKAGIPEAFF
TRBJ2-7 - - TRBV20-1 TGCAGTGCGGGAGGGGGTTACGAGCAGTACTTC CSAGGGYEQYF
TRBJ1-4 - TRBD1 TRBV4-1 TGCGCCAGCAGCCCGATCGGACAGGGGGCGAAACTGTTTTTT CASSPIGQGAKLFF
TRBJ1-2 - - TRBV2 TGTGCCAGCGGGGGGTACTTCAACTATGGCTACACCTTC CASGGYFNYGYTF
TRBJ2-5 - TRBD1 TRBV4-2 TGTGCCAGCAGCCAAATAACAGGGGAGGAGACCCAGTACTTC CASSQITGEETQYF
TRBJ1-1 - - TRBV7-8 TGTGCCAGCAGCTATGTGGGACGGCCCTCAAGAGCTTTCTTT CASSYVGRPSRAFF
TRBJ2-7 - - TRBV20-1 TGCAGTGCTATGTCGACAGGCCGTCTTGACGAGCAGTACTTC CSAMSTGRLDEQYF
TRBJ2-1 - - TRBV25-1 TGTGCCAGCAGTGAATTCTACAGCTACAATGAGCAGTTCTTC CASSEFYSYNEQFF
TRBJ1-2 - - TRBV18 TGTGCCAGCTCGCCACTGGATGGGCAGGGCTATGGCTACACCTTC CASSPLDGQGYGYTF
TRBJ2-3 - TRBD2 TRBV2 TGTGCCAGCAGTTTCGACAGCGGGAGGCATACGCAGTATTTT CASSFDSGRHTQYF
TRBJ2-5 - TRBD2 TRBV20-1 TGCAGTGCCATAGCGGGAGGCGAGACCCAGTACTTC CSAIAGGETQYF
TRBJ2-1 - - TRBV12-3/TRBV12-4 TGTGCCAGCAACAGCTTCCCGTACAATGAGCAGTTCTTC CASNSFPYNEQFF